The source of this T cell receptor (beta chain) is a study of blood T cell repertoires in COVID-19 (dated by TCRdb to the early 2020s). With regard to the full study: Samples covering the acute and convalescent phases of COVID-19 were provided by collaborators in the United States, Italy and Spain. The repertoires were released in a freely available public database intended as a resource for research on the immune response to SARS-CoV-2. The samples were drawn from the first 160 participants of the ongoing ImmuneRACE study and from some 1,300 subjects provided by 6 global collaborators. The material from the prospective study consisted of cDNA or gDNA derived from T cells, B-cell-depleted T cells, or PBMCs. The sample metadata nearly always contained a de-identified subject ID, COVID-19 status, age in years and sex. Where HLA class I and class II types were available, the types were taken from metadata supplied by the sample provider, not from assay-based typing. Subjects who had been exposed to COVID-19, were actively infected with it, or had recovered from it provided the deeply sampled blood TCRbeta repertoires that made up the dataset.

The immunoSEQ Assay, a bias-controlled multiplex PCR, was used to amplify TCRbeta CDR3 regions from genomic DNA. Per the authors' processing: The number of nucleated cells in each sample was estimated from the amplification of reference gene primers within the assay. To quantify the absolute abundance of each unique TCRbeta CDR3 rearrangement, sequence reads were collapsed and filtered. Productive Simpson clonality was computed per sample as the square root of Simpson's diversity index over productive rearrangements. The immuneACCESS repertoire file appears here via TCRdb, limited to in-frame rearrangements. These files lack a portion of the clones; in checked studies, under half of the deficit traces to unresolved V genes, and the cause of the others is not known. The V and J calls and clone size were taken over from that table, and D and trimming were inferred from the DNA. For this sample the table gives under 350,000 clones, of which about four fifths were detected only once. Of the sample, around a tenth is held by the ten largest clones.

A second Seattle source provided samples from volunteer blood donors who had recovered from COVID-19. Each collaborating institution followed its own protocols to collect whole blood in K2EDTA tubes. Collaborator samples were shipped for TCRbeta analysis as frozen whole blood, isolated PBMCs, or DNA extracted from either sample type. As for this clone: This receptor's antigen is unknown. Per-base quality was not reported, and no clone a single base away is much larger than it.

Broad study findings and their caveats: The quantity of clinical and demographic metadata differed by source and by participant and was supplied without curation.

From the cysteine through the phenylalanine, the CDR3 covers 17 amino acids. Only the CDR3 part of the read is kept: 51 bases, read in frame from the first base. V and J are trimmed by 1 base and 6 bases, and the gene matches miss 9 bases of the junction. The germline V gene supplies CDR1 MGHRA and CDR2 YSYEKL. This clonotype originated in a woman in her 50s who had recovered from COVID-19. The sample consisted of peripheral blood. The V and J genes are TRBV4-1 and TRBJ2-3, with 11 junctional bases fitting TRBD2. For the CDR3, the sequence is CASSQGLAGGRRDTQYF. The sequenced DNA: TGCGCCAGCAGCCAAGGGCTAGCGGGGGGCCGCCGGGATACGCAGTATTTT.